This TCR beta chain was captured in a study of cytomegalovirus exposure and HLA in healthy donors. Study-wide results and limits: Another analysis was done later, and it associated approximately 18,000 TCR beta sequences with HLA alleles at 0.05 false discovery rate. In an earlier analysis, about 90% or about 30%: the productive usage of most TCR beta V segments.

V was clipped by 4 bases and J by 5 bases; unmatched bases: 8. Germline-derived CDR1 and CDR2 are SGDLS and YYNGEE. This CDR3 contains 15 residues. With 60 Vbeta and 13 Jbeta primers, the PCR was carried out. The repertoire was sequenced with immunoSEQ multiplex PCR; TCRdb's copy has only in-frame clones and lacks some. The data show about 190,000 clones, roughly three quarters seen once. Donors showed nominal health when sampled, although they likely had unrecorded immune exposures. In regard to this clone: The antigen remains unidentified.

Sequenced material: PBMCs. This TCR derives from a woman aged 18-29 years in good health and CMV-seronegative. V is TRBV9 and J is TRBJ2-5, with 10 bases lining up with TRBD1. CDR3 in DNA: TGTGCCAGCAGCCCCGCGACAGGGGGCATGGAGACCCAGTACTTC. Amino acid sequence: CASSPATGGMETQYF.